The present T cell receptor beta chain was sequenced within a study of identical twins. TCRdb called the 5' RACE reads again in MiXCR, with one record for every CDR3 protein. This sample has around 1.7 million distinct CDR3 sequences, with about 31% found just once. This CDR3 spans 15 amino acids. CDR1 MGHRA and CDR2 YSYEKL come from the germline V gene. The sample taken for sequencing was cord blood. This sequence joins TRBV4-1 and TRBJ2-1; no definite D call. The better agreement between TRBJ2-7 and the DNA end casts doubt on the J call. The clonotype comes from a newborn girl in good health. The DNA of the CDR3 is TGCGCCAGCAGCCCGAGCCTAAGCTCCTACAATGAGCAGTACTTC. Translating it yields CASSPSLSSYNEQYF.